This T cell receptor beta chain came from a study of T cell responses to AZD1222 COVID-19 vaccine. General study results and limits: AZD1222 recipients seropositive at baseline numbered only six. Increased Spike-specific TCR breadth and depth were observed after two AZD1222 doses. Donors in the cohort were predominantly white British and more often female, and clonal diversity was possibly underestimated.

This clone was seen once. Its antigen is undetermined. V was cut by 9 bases and J by 8 bases, with 10 bases left in between. Germline CDR1 and CDR2: MNHEY and SVGAGI. The CDR3 is 11 residues long. Second doses that came at about 4 or about 12 weeks were put together. The data were produced by immunoSEQ multiplex PCR, yet TCRdb's version contains in-frame clones alone and is incomplete. This sample carries about 84,000 clones, under 95% of them seen once, and the ten largest clones take roughly 10%. The input for sequencing was peripheral blood, taken 28 days after the second AZD1222 dose. This sequence was found in an adult who received the AZD1222 COVID-19 vaccine. This chain links TRBV6-5 with TRBJ1-4; D remains unclear. The CDR3 nucleotides are TGTGCCAGTTTCCGCGGGGAAAAACTGTTTTTT. Translation gives CASFRGEKLFF.